These 6 T cell receptor beta chains were sequenced from one sample in a study of siplizumab effects on memory and regulatory T cells. Clones were read by immunoSEQ multiplex PCR, and TCRdb kept only the in-frame ones, dropping some. The data contain around 94,000 clones, about 90% of them singletons. Specimen: CD4+ T cells sorted from blood. These receptors all stem from a human donor in good health.

This clone was detected only once. The chain carries TRBV6-1 and TRBJ2-5, with D perhaps TRBD1 (5 bases). Germline V CDR1 and CDR2: MNHNS, SASEGT. The V end lost 6 bases, the J end lost 4 bases, and 12 bases lay between the germline ends. The CDR3 length is 13 residues. The CDR3 nucleotides read TGTGCCAGCAGCCAGGGTTTACTAGAGACCCAGTACTTC. Protein sequence: CASSQGLLETQYF.

The rearrangement links TRBV5-1 to TRBJ2-7, with a weak D call TRBD1 (5 bases). V was trimmed by 4 bases and J by 4 bases, leaving 18 bases between them. Per the germline V gene, CDR1 is SGHRS and CDR2 is YFSETQ. The CDR3 contains 15 residues. CDR3 sequence reads: CASSLRAAVEYEQYF. DNA of the CDR3: TGCGCCAGCAGCCTCAGGGCAGCCGTAGAATACGAGCAGTACTTC. Full variable domain (outside the CDR3, taken from reference TRBV5-1 and TRBJ2-7): KAGVTQTPRYLIKTRGQQVTLSCSPISGHRSVSWYQQTPGQGLQFLFEYFSETQRNKGNFPGRFSGRQFSNSRSEMNVSTLELGDSALYLCASSLRAAVEYEQYFGPGTRLTVT.

The chain uses TRBV6-1 and TRBJ2-1; TRBD1 matches at 9 bases. Germline lookup yields CDR1 MNHNS and CDR2 SASEGT. The V gene end was trimmed by 6 bases and the J gene end by 4 bases; junction bases not matched to a gene: 1. This CDR3 is 13 amino acids long. CDR3: CASSGTGYNEQFF. The CDR3 coding sequence is TGTGCCAGCAGCGGGACAGGGTACAATGAGCAGTTCTTC.

CDR3 nucleotides: TGTGCCTGGTCTACGGGATCCTACAATGAGCAGTTCTTC. Translated: CAWSTGSYNEQFF. This chain uses TRBV30 with TRBJ2-1; D might be TRBD2 (5 bases). The CDR3 consists of 13 residues. With 5 bases removed from V and 1 base from J, the gap between germline ends came to 9 bases. The V gene's germline CDR1 is GTSNPN and CDR2 SVGIG (reference sequence).

V and J are TRBV14 and TRBJ2-6; D gene ambiguous. This CDR3 is 18 amino acids long. From germline, CDR1 is SGHDN and CDR2 FVKESK. Between the trimmed V and J ends, which lost 1 base and 0 bases, there was a span of 13 bases. CDR3 coding DNA: TGTGCCAGCAGCCAAGGCCCGGTAGGCCTCTCTGGGGCCAACGTCCTGACTTTC. It yields the protein CASSQGPVGLSGANVLTF.

The J gene is TRBJ2-5, the V gene TRBV5-4; 8 nucleotides agree with TRBD1. The germline CDR1 and CDR2 sequences are SGHNT and YYREEE (reference sequence). The length of the CDR3 is 14 residues. The V segment lost 6 bases and the J segment 5 bases; nucleotides outside the gene matches: 9. The CDR3 DNA reads as TGTGCCAGCACCCCGACAGGGGTGGAGGAGACCCAGTACTTC. Its translation: CASTPTGVEETQYF.